The next 29 T cell receptor beta chains were all read from a single sample in a study of PD-1 blockade in classical Hodgkin lymphoma. The time point was: cycle 4 day 1 (C4D1), after 6 weeks of nivolumab. Relapse was seen in all patients after autologous stem cell transplantation, and brentuximab vedotin exposure was variable. The method was immunoSEQ multiplex PCR; TCRdb's version includes in-frame clones alone and lacks a portion of them. The sample has about 21,000 clones, around three quarters seen once. The sample in question was peripheral blood mononuclear cells (PBMCs), obtained before the fourth cycle of nivolumab. These receptors were obtained from a human donor with classical Hodgkin lymphoma.

The chain joins TRBV7-9 to TRBJ2-1; weak D call: TRBD2 (5 bases). Germline V CDR1 and CDR2: SEHNR, FQNEAQ (reference sequence). This CDR3 contains 14 residues. With 4 bases removed from V and 9 bases from J, the gap between germline ends came to 16 bases. CDR3 DNA sequence: TGTGCCAGCAGCTCGGGGAGCCCTACAATTGAGCAGTTCTTC. As protein: CASSSGSPTIEQFF.

J is TRBJ1-6 and V is TRBV6-5, with 10 bases matching TRBD1. The V gene end was trimmed by 6 bases and the J gene end by 8 bases; junction bases not matched to a gene: 4. Germline-derived CDR1 and CDR2 are MNHEY and SVGAGI. The CDR3 has 14 residues. For the CDR3, the DNA is TGTGCCAGCAGAGATGACAGGGGGCATTCACCCCTCCACTTT. Translated: CASRDDRGHSPLHF.

CDR3 sequence reads: CASSLSVPAISSYEQYV. CDR3 nucleotide sequence: TGTGCCAGCAGCTTAAGCGTCCCGGCCATAAGCTCCTACGAGCAGTACGTC. The chain has TRBV7-9 and TRBJ2-7; D gene uncertain. This CDR3 is built from 17 residues. The germline V and J ends were trimmed by 2 bases and 0 bases, with 17 bases remaining between them. Germline V CDR1 and CDR2: SEHNR, FQNEAQ (reference sequence).

The chain has TRBV9 and TRBJ2-1; TRBD2 matches at 8 bases. The V and J ends lost 4 bases and 6 bases, in that order; junction bases with no gene match: 6. The CDR3 has 14 residues. Germline loops: CDR1 SGDLS, CDR2 YYNGEE. The CDR3 sequence: CASSSGLVGNEQFF. CDR3 in DNA: TGTGCCAGCAGCTCGGGACTAGTTGGCAATGAGCAGTTCTTC.

This sequence joins TRBV4-3 and TRBJ1-1, with D unresolved. CDR1 is LGHNA and CDR2 is YSLEER in the germline V gene. CDR3 length: 13 amino acids. V was clipped by 0 bases and J by 4 bases, with 6 bases between them. The CDR3 loop is CASSQERVTEAFF. The CDR3 bases are TGCGCCAGCAGCCAAGAGCGAGTCACTGAAGCTTTCTTT.

The chain links TRBV6-1 to TRBJ2-7; perhaps TRBD1 as D (5 bases). Germline loops: CDR1 MNHNS, CDR2 SASEGT. The CDR3 is 11 residues long. The CDR3 is CASGDRQFGDV. The CDR3 DNA follows: TGTGCCAGCGGGGATAGACAGTTCGGAGACGTC.

This clone was seen only once. V is TRBV10-3 and J is TRBJ1-5, with D possibly TRBD1 on 5 matching bases. V lost 0 bases, J lost 7 bases, and 10 bases lay in between. This CDR3 has 14 amino acids. The germline gives CDR1 ENHRY, CDR2 SYGVKD. CDR3 region: CAISESDSYQPQHF. CDR3 nucleotide sequence: TGTGCCATCAGTGAGTCCGACAGTTACCAGCCCCAGCATTTT.

The CDR3 protein is CASSQDRSSTDTQYF. DNA for the CDR3: TGCGCCAGCAGCCAAGATCGGTCCTCCACAGATACGCAGTATTTT. The chain links TRBV4-3 to TRBJ2-3; no clear D gene. Per germline, CDR1 LGHNA and CDR2 YSLEER. The CDR3 runs to 15 residues. V was shortened by 0 bases and J by 2 bases, with 9 bases between the two germline ends.

The rearrangement uses TRBV2 and TRBJ2-2; 7 nucleotides line up with TRBD1. V lost 6 bases to trimming and J lost 4 bases; unmatched junction nucleotides: 5. The germline V gene has CDR1 SNHLY and CDR2 FYNNEI. There are 14 residues in the CDR3. The CDR3 nucleotides read TGTGCCAGCAGAGAGACAGGGCTCACCGGGGAGCTGTTTTTT. Translation gives CASRETGLTGELFF.

This rearrangement joins TRBV5-6 to TRBJ2-2; D is unclear. CDR3 length equals 14 residues. Between the trimmed V and J ends, which lost 0 bases and 3 bases, there was a span of 6 bases. Looked up from germline, CDR1 is SGHDT and CDR2 is YYEEEE. The CDR3 coding sequence is TGTGCCAGCAGCTTGGTCCTGGACACCGGGGAGCTGTTTTTT. Translated: CASSLVLDTGELFF.

This clone was counted between two and nine times. The rearrangement links TRBV27 to TRBJ2-7, with D unresolved. CDR3 length: 11 amino acids. The V end was cut by 7 bases, the J end by 6 bases, with 10 bases between. Germline CDR1 reads MNHEY; CDR2 reads SMNVEV (reference sequence). Here the CDR3 DNA reads TGTGCCAGCATGCGGCTTGGCGAGCAGTACTTC. Translation gives CASMRLGEQYF.

This clone was observed a handful of times. The V gene is TRBV4-1, the J gene TRBJ1-4; D unresolved. CDR3 length: 12 residues. Germline V gives CDR1 MGHRA, CDR2 YSYEKL. V was pared by 3 bases and J by 8 bases, with 7 bases between. CDR3 residues: CASSHLGEKLFF. CDR3 in DNA: TGCGCCAGCAGCCACCTAGGGGAAAAACTGTTTTTT.

The J gene is TRBJ2-5, the V gene TRBV7-2; TRBD2 aligns across 8 bases. The CDR3 consists of 16 residues. The ends lost 5 bases at V and 5 bases at J; junction bases unmatched: 13. The germline V gene has CDR1 SGHTA and CDR2 FQGNSA. CDR3 residues: CASSPPRVAGRETQYF. In nucleotides, the CDR3 is TGTGCCAGCAGCCCACCCCGGGTAGCGGGAAGGGAGACCCAGTACTTC.

The rearrangement joins TRBV28 to TRBJ2-3; TRBD2 aligns across 10 bases. This CDR3 is 13 amino acids long. Per germline, CDR1 MDHEN and CDR2 SYDVKM. The V segment lost 6 bases and the J segment 5 bases; nucleotides outside the gene matches: 2. The CDR3 DNA reads as TGTGCCAGCAGGGCTAGCGGGAGAGATACGCAGTATTTT. Translating gives CASRASGRDTQYF.

This clone is medium-sized by share. This chain connects TRBV4-1 to TRBJ1-6; a possible D gene is TRBD1 (5 bases). Germline V gene data show CDR1 as MGHRA and CDR2 as YSYEKL. Deletions cut 1 base from V and 7 bases from J, with 11 bases between. The CDR3 is 15 amino acids. CDR3 bases: TGCGCCAGCAGCCAAGTCGTCGGGGGGAATTCACCCCTCCACTTT. Translation: CASSQVVGGNSPLHF.

The chain is built from TRBV19 and TRBJ2-1; possibly TRBD2 for D (7 bases). Germline CDR1 LNHDA, CDR2 SQIVND (reference sequence). This CDR3 has 15 amino acids. Trimming cost V 5 bases and J 7 bases, with 18 bases left between them. CDR3 in amino acids: CASSPRSRGANEQFF. The CDR3 region has the DNA TGTGCCAGTAGTCCCAGGTCACGGGGGGCAAATGAGCAGTTCTTC. The full variable domain, with the rest looked up from reference TRBV19 and TRBJ2-1, is DGGITQSPKYLFRKEGQNVTLSCEQNLNHDAMYWYRQDPGQGLRLIYYSQIVNDFQKGDIAEGYSVSREKKESFPLTVTSAQKNPTAFYLCASSPRSRGANEQFFGPGTRLTVL.

The chain has TRBV19 and TRBJ2-7; D remains ambiguous. The ends were cut back, 4 bases at V and 6 bases at J, with 16 bases in the middle. CDR3 length equals 14 residues. Germline CDR1 is LNHDA and CDR2 is SQIVND (reference sequence). The CDR3 DNA follows: TGTGCCAGTAGTAGGGCGGACGCTACTTCCGAGCAGTACTTC. It is translated as CASSRADATSEQYF.

This clone was seen just once. The chain recombines TRBV5-5 with TRBJ2-7; no definite D call. Trimming took off 5 bases at V and 0 bases at J, with 15 bases between the two ends. Germline CDR1 and CDR2: SGHKS and YYEKEE (reference sequence). The length of the CDR3 is 15 residues. The chain's CDR3 is CASRRSISISYEQYV. The CDR3, as DNA: TGTGCCAGCAGGAGGAGTATAAGTATCTCCTACGAGCAGTACGTC.

This clone occurred a few times. CDR3 sequence reads: CASRETPLTLIQYF. The CDR3 DNA reads TGCGCCAGCAGGGAGACACCCCTAACACTCATTCAGTACTTC. The J gene is TRBJ2-4, the V gene TRBV5-1; the D is unclear. CDR3 length: 14 amino acids. The V and J ends lost 5 bases and 9 bases respectively, with 18 bases between them. Germline CDR1 and CDR2: SGHRS and YFSETQ.

Relative to its sample, this clone is medium-sized. V gene TRBV2 combines with J gene TRBJ1-1, with D perhaps matching TRBD1 (5 bases). The CDR3 spans 13 residues. Between the trimmed V and J ends, which lost 2 bases and 3 bases, there was a span of 7 bases. CDR1 and CDR2 (germline): SNHLY, FYNNEI. CDR3 protein: CASSERQHTEAFF. The CDR3 DNA is TGTGCCAGCAGTGAAAGACAGCACACTGAAGCTTTCTTT.

The V gene is TRBV6-6, the J gene TRBJ1-5; 8 bases line up with TRBD1. V lost 6 bases, J lost 4 bases, and 5 bases stayed unmatched. The CDR3 runs 14 residues. CDR1 is MNHNY, CDR2 SVGAGI, per germline (reference sequence). The CDR3 loop reads CASRPGTGNQPQHF. CDR3 sequence (DNA): TGTGCCAGCAGACCGGGGACAGGTAATCAGCCCCAGCATTTT.

The chain links TRBV6-1 to TRBJ2-1; D is unclear. The germline V gene encodes CDR1 MNHNS and CDR2 SASEGT. V lost 7 bases and J 4 bases, leaving 11 bases between the germline ends. CDR3 length equals 13 residues. The CDR3 sequence is CASTFIGYNEQFF. The CDR3 region has the DNA TGTGCCAGCACCTTCATAGGGTACAATGAGCAGTTCTTC.

The chain couples TRBV5-6 to TRBJ1-6, with 10 bases that match TRBD1. This CDR3 has 16 residues. Germline-derived CDR1 and CDR2 are SGHDT and YYEEEE. V shed 4 bases, J shed 6 bases, and the junction held 7 bases outside the gene matches. The CDR3 DNA reads TGTGCCAGCAGCCGCGAGACAGGGGGCTCTAATTCACCCCTCCACTTT. Protein: CASSRETGGSNSPLHF. Full variable domain (outside the CDR3, taken from reference TRBV5-6 and TRBJ1-6): DAGVTQSPTHLIKTRGQQVTLRCSPKSGHDTVSWYQQALGQGPQFIFQYYEEEERQRGNFPDRFSGHQFPNYSSELNVNALLLGDSALYLCASSRETGGSNSPLHFGNGTRLTVT.

The chain employs TRBV18 and TRBJ2-5; the D is unclear. The CDR3 spans 15 residues. CDR1 KGHSH and CDR2 LQKENI come from the germline V gene. With 1 base removed from V and 4 bases from J, the gap between germline ends came to 13 bases. The DNA of the CDR3 is TGTGCCAGCTCACCACTTAGCCCCCCCTTAGAGACCCAGTACTTC. Its translation: CASSPLSPPLETQYF.

The chain uses TRBV6-5 and TRBJ1-3; unclear D gene. The germline V gene has CDR1 MNHEY and CDR2 SVGAGI. With 6 bases removed from V and 0 bases from J, the gap between germline ends came to 12 bases. The CDR3 consists of 15 residues. The CDR3 bases are TGTGCCAGCAGAAGGGCAGATCACTCTGGAAACACCATATATTTT. Translation gives CASRRADHSGNTIYF.

The chain's CDR3 is CASSRAASSYEQYF. DNA for the CDR3: TGTGCCAGCAGCCGAGCGGCAAGCTCCTACGAGCAGTACTTC. The genes are TRBV11-2 and TRBJ2-7; possible D gene TRBD2, 5 bases. V dropped 5 bases and J dropped 0 bases, with 11 bases sitting between them. CDR1 and CDR2 (germline): SGHAT, FQNNGV. The CDR3 has 14 amino acids.

The genes are TRBV7-2 and TRBJ1-3, with D possibly TRBD1 on 5 matching bases. This CDR3 has 17 residues. V shed 3 bases and J shed 1 base, with 16 bases lying between them. Germline CDR1 is SGHTA and CDR2 is FQGNSA. DNA of the CDR3: TGTGCCAGCAGCTTCCAGGTTTGGGGGAGTTCTGGAAACACCATATATTTT. Translating gives CASSFQVWGSSGNTIYF.

This clone has just a few counts. The chain has TRBV19 and TRBJ2-1; 11 bases agree with TRBD2. The junction had 8 bases not matched to a gene; V was cut back by 5 bases and J by 5 bases. The CDR3 sequence is 16 residues long. The germline V gene encodes CDR1 LNHDA and CDR2 SQIVND (reference sequence). CDR3 in DNA: TGTGCCAGTAGTTTATTGGGACTAGCGGACCACAATGAGCAGTTCTTC. Its protein is CASSLLGLADHNEQFF.

This clone came up once. The J gene is TRBJ2-2, the V gene TRBV7-9, with D hard to call. This CDR3 is 13 amino acids long. V lost 5 bases to trimming and J lost 6 bases, with 10 bases between them. CDR1 is SEHNR, CDR2 FQNEAQ, per germline (reference sequence). The CDR3 nucleotides are TGTGCCAGCAGCAACCCTACGGCCGGGGAGCTGTTTTTT. It encodes CASSNPTAGELFF.